This T cell receptor (beta chain) is drawn from a study of cytomegalovirus exposure and HLA in healthy donors. This clone was found a few times. Antigen unknown. The PCR made use of 60 Vbeta and 13 Jbeta primers. Sequencing was performed with immunoSEQ multiplex PCR; in TCRdb, only in-frame clones are kept and a portion is missing. The table has 85,000 to 100,000 clones, over 75% seen once. General study points: The investigators catalogued 150 to 200 TCR beta chains as cytomegalovirus-associated. A missense variant in DCLRE1C was later tied to TCR beta V- and J-gene trimming.

This TCR came from a female donor in good health and CMV-seropositive. Sequenced sample: PBMCs.

CDR3 loop: CSVDPSRGGYTF. The CDR3 DNA follows: TGCAGCGTTGATCCGTCACGGGGGGGCTACACCTTC. V is TRBV29-1 and J is TRBJ1-2, with a tentative D call TRBD1 (5 bases). CDR1 SQVTM and CDR2 ANQGSEA come from the germline V gene. This CDR3 spans 12 amino acids. Trimming pared 3 bases from V and 8 bases from J, leaving 13 bases between.